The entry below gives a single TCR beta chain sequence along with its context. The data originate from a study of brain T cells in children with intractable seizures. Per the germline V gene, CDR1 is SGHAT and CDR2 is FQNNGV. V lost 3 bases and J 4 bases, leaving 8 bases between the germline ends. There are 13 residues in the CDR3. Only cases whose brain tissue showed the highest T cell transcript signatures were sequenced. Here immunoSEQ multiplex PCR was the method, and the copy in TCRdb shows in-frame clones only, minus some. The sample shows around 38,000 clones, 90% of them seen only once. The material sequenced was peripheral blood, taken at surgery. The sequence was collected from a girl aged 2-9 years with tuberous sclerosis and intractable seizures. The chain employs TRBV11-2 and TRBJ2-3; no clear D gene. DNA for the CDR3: TGTGCCAGCAGCTTCCCATCCTCAGATACGCAGTATTTT. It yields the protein CASSFPSSDTQYF.